This TCR beta chain was retrieved from a study of T-cell memory formation after mild COVID-19. From 5'RACE with constant-segment primers came TCR alpha and TCR beta cDNA libraries that carried sample barcodes and UMIs. MiXCR, run by TCRdb on the 5' RACE reads, gives a single entry per CDR3 protein. The sample has approximately 65,000 distinct CDR3 sequences; over 15% are singletons. The study, taken as a whole, reports: CD8+ contracting clones occupied EMRA, while CD4+ ones occupied mainly CM and EM. Pre-infection memory held some responding clones, suggesting pre-existing cross-reactive T cells responded.

J gave up 7 bases and V 6 bases, and 7 bases lay outside the gene matches. The V gene's germline CDR1 is MNHEY and CDR2 SMNVEV (reference sequence). The CDR3 consists of 15 residues. In regard to this clonotype: What it recognizes is unknown.

The chain has TRBV27 and TRBJ2-2; TRBD2 matches 11 bases. The source of this sequence is an adult woman who had mild COVID-19 (a few samples of this study predate the infection). Cell type and time point are not known. Sequencing was done on a sample of PBMCs or a T cell subset sorted from them (not recorded which). CDR3 residues: CASSLAGGRIGELFF. The CDR3 region has the DNA TGTGCCAGCAGCTTAGCGGGGGGGCGTATCGGGGAGCTGTTTTTT.